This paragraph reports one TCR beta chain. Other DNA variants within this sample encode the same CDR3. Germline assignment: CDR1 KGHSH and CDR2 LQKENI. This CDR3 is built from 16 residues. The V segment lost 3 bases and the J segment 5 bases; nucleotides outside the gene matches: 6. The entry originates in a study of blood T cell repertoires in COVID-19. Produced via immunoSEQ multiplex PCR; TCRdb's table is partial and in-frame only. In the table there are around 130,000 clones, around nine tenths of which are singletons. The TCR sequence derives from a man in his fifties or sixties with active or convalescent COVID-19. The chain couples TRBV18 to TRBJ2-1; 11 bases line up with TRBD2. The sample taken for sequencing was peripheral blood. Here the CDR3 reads CASSPPGLAGNNEQFF. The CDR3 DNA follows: TGTGCCAGCTCACCCCCCGGACTAGCGGGCAACAATGAGCAGTTCTTC.